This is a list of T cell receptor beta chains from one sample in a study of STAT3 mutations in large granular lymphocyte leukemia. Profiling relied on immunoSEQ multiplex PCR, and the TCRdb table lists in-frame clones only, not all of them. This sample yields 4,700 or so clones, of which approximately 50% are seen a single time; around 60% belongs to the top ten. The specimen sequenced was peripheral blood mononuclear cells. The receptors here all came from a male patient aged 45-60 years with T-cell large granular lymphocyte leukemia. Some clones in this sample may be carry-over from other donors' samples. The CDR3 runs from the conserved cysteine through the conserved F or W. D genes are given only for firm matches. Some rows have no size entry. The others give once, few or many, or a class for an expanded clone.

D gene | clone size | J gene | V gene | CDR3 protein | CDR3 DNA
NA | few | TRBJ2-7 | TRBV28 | CASRATGIYEQYF | TGTGCCAGCAGGGCCACAGGGATCTACGAGCAGTACTTC
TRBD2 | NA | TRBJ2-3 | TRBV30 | CAWSQPRTSGMSDTQYF | TGTGCCTGGAGTCAACCCCGGACTAGCGGGATGTCAGATACGCAGTATTTT
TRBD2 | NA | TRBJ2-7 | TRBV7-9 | CASRPLAASYEQYF | TGTGCCAGCAGGCCCCTAGCGGCTTCCTACGAGCAGTACTTC
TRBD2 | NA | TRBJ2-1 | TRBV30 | CAWSSLAGGQFF | TGTGCCTGGAGTTCCCTAGCGGGAGGGCAGTTCTTC
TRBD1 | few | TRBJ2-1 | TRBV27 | CASSPGTGGYNEQFF | TGTGCCAGCAGTCCGGGGACAGGGGGTTACAATGAGCAGTTCTTC
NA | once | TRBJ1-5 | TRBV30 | CAWRSPSAGNQPQHF | TGTGCCTGGAGGTCCCCCTCGGCGGGAAATCAGCCCCAGCATTTT
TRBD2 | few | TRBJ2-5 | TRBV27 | CASSFWLAGEETQYF | TGTGCCAGCAGTTTCTGGCTAGCGGGAGAAGAGACCCAGTACTTC
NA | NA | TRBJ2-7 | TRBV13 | CASSLGRSLDEQYF | TGTGCCAGCAGCTTAGGGCGGAGCCTTGACGAGCAGTACTTC
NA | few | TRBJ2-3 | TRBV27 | CASSRVADTQYF | TGTGCCAGCAGCCGGGTGGCAGATACGCAGTATTTT
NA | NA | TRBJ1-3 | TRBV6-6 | CASTQGASGNTIYF | TGTGCCAGCACACAGGGTGCGTCTGGAAACACCATATATTTT
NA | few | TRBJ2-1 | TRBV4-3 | CASSHDAASGSYNEQFF | TGCGCCAGCAGCCATGATGCGGCGAGCGGCTCCTACAATGAGCAGTTCTTC
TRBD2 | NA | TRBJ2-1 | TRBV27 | CASSLSGTRQFF | TGTGCCAGCAGTTTATCGGGGACTAGACAGTTCTTC
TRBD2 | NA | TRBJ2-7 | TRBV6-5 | CASSPGTSVEQYF | TGTGCCAGCAGTCCCGGGACTAGCGTTGAGCAGTACTTC
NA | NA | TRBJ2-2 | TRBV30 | CAWSDGNTGELFF | TGTGCCTGGAGTGACGGGAACACCGGGGAGCTGTTTTTT
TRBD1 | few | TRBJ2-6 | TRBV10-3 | CAISKKGAAGANVLTF | TGTGCCATCAGTAAGAAGGGGGCGGCTGGGGCCAACGTCCTGACTTTC
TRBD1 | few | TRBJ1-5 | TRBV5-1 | CASSLGTGPYQPQHF | TGCGCCAGCAGCTTGGGGACAGGCCCGTATCAGCCCCAGCATTTT
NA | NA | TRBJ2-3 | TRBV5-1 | CASSLGLITDTQYF | TGCGCCAGCAGCCTGGGACTTATCACAGATACGCAGTATTTT
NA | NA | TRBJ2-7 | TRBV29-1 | CSVVGRASSYEQYF | TGCAGCGTTGTGGGCAGGGCCTCCTCCTACGAGCAGTACTTC
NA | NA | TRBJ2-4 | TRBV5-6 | CASSLRDGKNIQYF | TGTGCCAGCAGCTTGAGGGACGGAAAAAACATTCAGTACTTC
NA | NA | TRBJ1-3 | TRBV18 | CASSSGAGNTIYF | TGTGCCAGCTCATCAGGGGCTGGAAACACCATATATTTT
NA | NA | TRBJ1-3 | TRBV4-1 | CASSQAGQPGNTIYF | TGCGCCAGCAGCCAAGCCGGGCAGCCTGGAAACACCATATATTTT
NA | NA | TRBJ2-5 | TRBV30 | CAWTNGGTQYF | TGTGCCTGGACCAACGGAGGGACCCAGTACTTC
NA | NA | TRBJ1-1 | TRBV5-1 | CASSSDSMNTEAFF | TGCGCCAGCAGCTCGGACAGTATGAACACTGAAGCTTTCTTT
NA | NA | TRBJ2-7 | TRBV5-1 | CASSLAGSPYEQYF | TGCGCCAGCAGCTTGGCCGGCTCCCCCTACGAGCAGTACTTC
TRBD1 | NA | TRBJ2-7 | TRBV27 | CASSLVQGAYEQYF | TGTGCCAGCAGTTTAGTACAGGGGGCCTACGAGCAGTACTTC
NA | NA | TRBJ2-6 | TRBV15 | CATSRDYSGANVLTF | TGTGCCACCAGCAGGGATTACTCTGGGGCCAACGTCCTGACTTTC
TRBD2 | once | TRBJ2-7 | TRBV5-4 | CASSQEQTSGSDEQYF | TGTGCCAGCAGCCAGGAGCAGACTAGCGGGAGTGACGAGCAGTACTTC
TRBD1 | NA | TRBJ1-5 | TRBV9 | CASGTGGNQPQHF | TGTGCCTCGGGCACAGGGGGCAATCAGCCCCAGCATTTT
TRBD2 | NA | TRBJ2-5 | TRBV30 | CACLAGGPRETQYF | TGTGCCTGCCTAGCGGGAGGGCCGCGTGAGACCCAGTACTTC
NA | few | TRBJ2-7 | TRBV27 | CASSLFGRNEQYF | TGTGCCAGCAGTTTATTTGGTCGGAACGAGCAGTACTTC
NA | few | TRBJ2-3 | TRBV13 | CASSPERGDTQYF | TGTGCCAGCAGCCCAGAGAGGGGAGATACGCAGTATTTT
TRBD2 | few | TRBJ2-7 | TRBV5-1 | CASSTVAGEFGEQYF | TGCGCCAGCAGCACCGTTGCGGGAGAGTTCGGCGAGCAGTACTTC
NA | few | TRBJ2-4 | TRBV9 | CASSVAQGFDIQYF | TGTGCCAGCAGCGTAGCGCAGGGTTTCGACATTCAGTACTTC
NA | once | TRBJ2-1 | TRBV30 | CAWRLKGWVDNEQFF | TGTGCCTGGAGGCTTAAAGGGTGGGTCGACAATGAGCAGTTCTTC
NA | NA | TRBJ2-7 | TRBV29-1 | CSVEDGDGYEQYF | TGCAGCGTTGAAGATGGGGACGGCTACGAGCAGTACTTC
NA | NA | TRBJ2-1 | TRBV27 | CASRPQGEGNEQFF | TGTGCCAGCAGACCCCAGGGGGAGGGCAATGAGCAGTTCTTC
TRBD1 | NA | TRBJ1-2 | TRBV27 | CASSSPGQGAYGYTF | TGTGCCAGCAGTTCCCCGGGACAGGGGGCGTATGGCTACACCTTC
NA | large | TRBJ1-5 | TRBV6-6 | CASSSTGANQPQHF | TGTGCCAGCAGTTCCACGGGGGCTAATCAGCCCCAGCATTTT
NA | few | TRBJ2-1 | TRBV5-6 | CASSFFGGSSYNEQFF | TGTGCCAGCAGCTTTTTCGGGGGAAGCTCCTACAATGAGCAGTTCTTC
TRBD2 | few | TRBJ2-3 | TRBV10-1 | CASSDAQRGSTDTQYF | TGCGCCAGCAGTGATGCCCAGCGGGGTTCCACAGATACGCAGTATTTT
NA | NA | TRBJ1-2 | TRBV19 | CASSIGVGLYTF | TGTGCCAGTAGTATAGGTGTAGGTCTTTACACCTTC
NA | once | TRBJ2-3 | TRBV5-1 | CASSLEDYTDTQYF | TGCGCCAGCAGCTTGGAGGATTACACAGATACGCAGTATTTT
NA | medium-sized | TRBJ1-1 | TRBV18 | CASSPARPNTEAFF | TGTGCCAGCTCACCGGCCAGACCGAACACTGAAGCTTTCTTT
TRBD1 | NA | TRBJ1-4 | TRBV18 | CASSPGLLMTGRDEKLFF | TGTGCCAGCTCACCAGGATTATTAATGACAGGGAGGGATGAAAAACTGTTTTTT
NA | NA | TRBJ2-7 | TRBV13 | CASSTGRGEQYF | TGTGCCAGCAGCACAGGACGAGGCGAGCAGTACTTC
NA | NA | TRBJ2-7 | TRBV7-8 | CASRSGGSYEQYF | TGTGCCAGCAGGTCTGGGGGTTCCTACGAGCAGTACTTC
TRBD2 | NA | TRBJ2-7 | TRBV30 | CAWSTIFGTSGKDEQYF | TGTGCCTGGAGTACGATCTTTGGGACTAGCGGGAAAGACGAGCAGTACTTC
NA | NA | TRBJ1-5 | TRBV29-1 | CSVGGVGDQPQHF | TGCAGCGTTGGGGGGGTAGGGGATCAGCCCCAGCATTTT
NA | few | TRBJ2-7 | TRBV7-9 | CASSLPGDHEQYF | TGTGCCAGCAGCTTACCAGGGGACCACGAGCAGTACTTC
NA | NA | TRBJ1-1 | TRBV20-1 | CSARDNTEAFF | TGCAGTGCTAGAGATAACACTGAAGCTTTCTTT
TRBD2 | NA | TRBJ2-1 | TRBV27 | CASSLWGLAGVQNEQFF | TGTGCCAGCAGTTTATGGGGACTAGCGGGAGTACAGAATGAGCAGTTCTTC
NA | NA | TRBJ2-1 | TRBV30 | CAWILKAPNEQFF | TGTGCCTGGATCTTAAAAGCCCCCAATGAGCAGTTCTTC
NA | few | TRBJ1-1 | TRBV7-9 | CASSPEGREAFF | TGTGCCAGCAGCCCGGAGGGGCGTGAAGCTTTCTTT
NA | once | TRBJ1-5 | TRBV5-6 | CASSLAGQPQHF | TGTGCCAGCAGCTTGGCAGGACAGCCCCAGCATTTT